What follows are 12 T cell receptor beta chains derived from one specimen sequenced in a study of T cell responses to AZD1222 COVID-19 vaccine. The method was immunoSEQ multiplex PCR; TCRdb's version includes in-frame clones alone and lacks a portion of them. The sample shows 84,000 or so clones, 90% of them seen only once. The sample consisted of peripheral blood, taken 28 days after the second AZD1222 dose. The origin of the receptors is an adult who received the AZD1222 COVID-19 vaccine.

This chain links TRBV6-1 with TRBJ2-3; D possibly uses TRBD1 or TRBD2 (5 bases each). Trimming removed 3 bases from V and 3 bases from J, with 10 bases in between. Per germline, CDR1 MNHNS and CDR2 SASEGT. The CDR3 spans 14 residues. This CDR3 reads CASSERGRTDTQYF. CDR3 sequence (DNA): TGTGCCAGCAGTGAGAGGGGTCGAACAGATACGCAGTATTTT.

The V call is TRBV6-5, the J call TRBJ2-7, with 8 bases lining up with TRBD1. Trimming cost V 4 bases and J 5 bases; bases outside gene matches: 10. The CDR3 length is 15 residues. Germline V gives CDR1 MNHEY, CDR2 SVGAGI. CDR3 in DNA: TGTGCCAGCAGTTTACGACAGGGGTGGCGGAACGAGCAGTACTTC. Its translation is CASSLRQGWRNEQYF.

V is TRBV7-9 and J is TRBJ1-6; 9 nucleotides agree with TRBD1. Germline lookup yields CDR1 SEHNR and CDR2 FQNEAQ (reference sequence). The V and J ends lost 3 bases and 11 bases, in that order; junction bases with no gene match: 5. This CDR3 region has 14 residues. CDR3 sequence: CASSLAGTGPPLHF. Here the CDR3 DNA reads TGTGCCAGCAGCTTGGCCGGGACAGGGCCACCCCTCCACTTT.

CDR3 nucleotides: TGTGCCAGCAGCGACTCCGGGGAGCTGTTTTTT. It codes for CASSDSGELFF. The chain employs TRBV12-3 or TRBV12-4 and TRBJ2-2; D call uncertain. This CDR3 is built from 11 residues. Trimming stripped 6 bases from V and 6 bases from J, with 5 bases between.

The chain uses TRBV5-6 and TRBJ1-2; D gene ambiguous. The V gene's germline CDR1 is SGHDT and CDR2 YYEEEE. Trimming stripped 2 bases from V and 0 bases from J, with 11 bases between. The length of the CDR3 is 15 residues. CDR3 protein: CASSFVQAPNYGYTF. CDR3 in DNA: TGTGCCAGCAGCTTTGTGCAGGCCCCTAACTATGGCTACACCTTC.

This clone appeared once. The V and J genes are TRBV12-3 or TRBV12-4 and TRBJ2-7; D uncertain. V lost 2 bases and J 6 bases, leaving 8 bases between the germline ends. CDR3 length: 12 amino acids. CDR3 sequence reads: CASSLQRVEQYF. The CDR3 DNA is TGTGCCAGCAGTTTACAACGGGTCGAGCAGTACTTC.

The V and J genes are TRBV27 and TRBJ1-2; tentatively, D is TRBD1 (6 bases). The CDR3 runs 13 residues. Looked up from germline, CDR1 is MNHEY and CDR2 is SMNVEV (reference sequence). Trimming pared 6 bases from V and 8 bases from J, leaving 16 bases between. For the CDR3, the DNA is TGTGCCAGCAGCCTATCAGGGGAGCGCGGCTACACCTTC. Protein: CASSLSGERGYTF.

This clone was found once. The chain recombines TRBV2 with TRBJ2-2, with no clear D. V was cut by 7 bases and J by 5 bases, with 5 bases left in between. The CDR3 runs to 11 residues. Germline V gives CDR1 SNHLY, CDR2 FYNNEI. CDR3 sequence (DNA): TGTGCCAGCACTCGGACCGGGGAGCTGTTTTTT. It yields the protein CASTRTGELFF. The whole variable domain, filled in from reference TRBV2 and TRBJ2-2, reads EPEVTQTPSHQVTQMGQEVILRCVPISNHLYFYWYRQILGQKVEFLVSFYNNEISEKSEIFDDQFSVERPDGSNFTLKIRSTKLEDSAMYFCASTRTGELFFGEGSRLTVL.

The genes are TRBV6-1 and TRBJ1-3; TRBD1 is a possible D gene (5 bases). CDR3 length: 14 amino acids. Trimming removed 2 bases at V and 4 bases at J, with 9 bases between. Germline V gives CDR1 MNHNS, CDR2 SASEGT. CDR3 loop: CASSEIEGGNTIYF. DNA of the CDR3: TGTGCCAGCAGTGAAATTGAGGGGGGAAACACCATATATTTT.

CDR3 DNA: TGTGCCAGCAGCCGTACCCGGACGGGAAAAGAGACCCAGTACTTC. Translated: CASSRTRTGKETQYF. J is TRBJ2-5 and V is TRBV6-5; a weak D match, TRBD2 (5 bases). There are 15 residues in the CDR3. With 6 bases removed from V and 3 bases from J, the gap between germline ends came to 17 bases. Germline V lookup: CDR1 MNHEY, CDR2 SVGAGI.

The chain recombines TRBV7-8 with TRBJ1-5; D is undetermined. The CDR3 is 13 residues long. CDR1 and CDR2 from the germline V gene are SGHVS and FQNEAQ. With 0 bases removed from V and 7 bases from J, the gap between germline ends came to 7 bases. The CDR3 region is CASSLAGWQPQHF. CDR3 nucleotide sequence: TGTGCCAGCAGCTTAGCGGGGTGGCAGCCCCAGCATTTT.

This clone appeared a few times. J is TRBJ1-2 and V is TRBV25-1; D is ambiguous. The CDR3 extends over 12 amino acids. V shed 10 bases and J shed 4 bases, with 13 bases lying between them. CDR1 and CDR2 from the germline V gene are MGHDK and SYGVNS. The CDR3 nucleotides are TGTGCCACCGCGGATTCAGGCTATGGCTACACCTTC. This codes for CATADSGYGYTF.